This TCR beta chain is drawn from a study of blood T cell repertoires in COVID-19. Study background: Researchers got acute and convalescent COVID-19 samples from the United States, Italy and Spain. The analysed material was cDNA or gDNA that came from T cells, B-cell-depleted T cells, or PBMCs.

As processed by the authors: Amplification of reference gene primers was used by the study to estimate nucleated cell counts. Profiling relied on immunoSEQ multiplex PCR, and the TCRdb table lists in-frame clones only, not all of them. V and J calls and clone size are copied from that table; D and trimming were computed from the DNA. The sample includes over 25,000 clones, approximately 72% of them seen just once. This clone showed up just once. Germline V lookup: CDR1 LNHDA, CDR2 SQIVND (reference sequence). CDR3 length equals 15 residues. After removal of 7 bases from V and 3 bases from J, the junction contained 4 bases not matched to a gene.

Sequencing was carried out using peripheral blood. This receptor was identified in an older man with acute or convalescent COVID-19. The rearrangement links TRBV19 to TRBJ1-4, with 11 positions matching TRBD1. CDR3 in amino acids: CASTGQGAANEKLFF. The CDR3 DNA reads TGTGCCAGTACTGGACAGGGGGCAGCTAATGAAAAACTGTTTTTT.